This entry is about one TCR beta chain. Antigen specificity is unknown. V shed 11 bases, J shed 5 bases, and the junction held 14 bases outside the gene matches. The CDR3 length is 15 residues. The germline gives CDR1 LGHDT, CDR2 YNNKEL (reference sequence). The sample originates from a study of T cell responses to AZD1222 COVID-19 vaccine. Overall study results and limits: Females outnumbered males among donors, who were mostly white British; clonal diversity was possibly underestimated. The study found Spike-specific TCR breadth and depth rose after two AZD1222 doses.

The method was immunoSEQ multiplex PCR; TCRdb's version includes in-frame clones alone and lacks a portion of them. The sample lists 90,000 to 100,000 clones, 75% to 90% occurring once. V usage is TRBV3-1 (or the pseudogene TRBV3-2) and J usage is TRBJ2-2; TRBD2 matches 7 bases. The clonotype comes from an adult who received the AZD1222 COVID-19 vaccine. The sample consisted of peripheral blood, taken 28 days after the second AZD1222 dose. The CDR3 loop reads CASRHGGGRTGELFF. DNA of the CDR3: TGTGCCTCCCGGCACGGCGGGGGACGGACCGGGGAGCTGTTTTTT.